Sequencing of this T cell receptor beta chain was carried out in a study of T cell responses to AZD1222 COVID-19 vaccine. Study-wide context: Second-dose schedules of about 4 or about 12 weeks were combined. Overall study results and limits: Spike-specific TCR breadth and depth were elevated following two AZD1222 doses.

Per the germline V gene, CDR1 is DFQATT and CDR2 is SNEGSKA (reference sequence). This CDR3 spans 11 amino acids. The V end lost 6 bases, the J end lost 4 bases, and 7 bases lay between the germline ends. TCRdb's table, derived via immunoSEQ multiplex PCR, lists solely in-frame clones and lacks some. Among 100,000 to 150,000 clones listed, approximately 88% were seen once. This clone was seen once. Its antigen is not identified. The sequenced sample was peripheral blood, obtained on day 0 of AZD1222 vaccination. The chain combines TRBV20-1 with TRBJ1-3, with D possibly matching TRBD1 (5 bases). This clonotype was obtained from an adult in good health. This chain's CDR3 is CSANRGNTIYF. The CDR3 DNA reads TGCAGTGCCAACAGGGGAAACACCATATATTTT.